What follows are 13 T cell receptor beta chains derived from one specimen sequenced in a study of cytomegalovirus exposure and HLA in healthy donors. It was with 60 Vbeta and 13 Jbeta primers that the PCR ran. This table comes from immunoSEQ multiplex PCR, and its TCRdb copy is limited to in-frame clones, with some not included. The profile shows some 120,000 clones, roughly four fifths of them singletons. Specimen: PBMCs. Source of these receptors: a woman between 50 and 59 years old in good health and CMV-seropositive.

The rearrangement links TRBV30 to TRBJ2-1; TRBD2 is a possible D gene (6 bases). Trimming removed 4 bases at V and 0 bases at J, with 10 bases between. The CDR3 has 14 residues. CDR1 GTSNPN and CDR2 SVGIG come from the germline V gene (reference sequence). CDR3 region: CAWKAGNSYNEQFF. The CDR3 nucleotides read TGTGCCTGGAAGGCGGGGAACTCCTACAATGAGCAGTTCTTC. Together with reference TRBV30 and TRBJ2-1, the CDR3 gives the full variable domain: SQTIHQWPATLVQPVGSPLSLECTVEGTSNPNLYWYRQAAGRGLQLLFYSVGIGQISSEVPQNLSASRPQDRQFILSSKKLLLSDSGFYLCAWKAGNSYNEQFFGPGTRLTVL.

The chain combines TRBV6-5 with TRBJ2-2; maybe TRBD2 (6 bases). The germline gives CDR1 MNHEY, CDR2 SVGAGI. V was trimmed by 2 bases and J by 5 bases, leaving 9 bases between them. This CDR3 spans 14 amino acids. CDR3 DNA sequence: TGTGCCAGCAGTTACCGCGGGGTTACCGGGGAGCTGTTTTTT. Protein: CASSYRGVTGELFF.

The gene calls are TRBV27 and TRBJ2-5; 9 bases are shared with TRBD2. The CDR3 sequence is 13 residues long. With V trimmed by 3 bases and J by 5 bases, 1 base remained unmatched. Germline CDR1 is MNHEY and CDR2 is SMNVEV (reference sequence). CDR3 amino acids: CASSFSGGETQYF. As DNA, the CDR3 is TGTGCCAGCAGTTTTAGCGGGGGTGAGACCCAGTACTTC.

V and J are TRBV7-6 and TRBJ2-1; 7 bases fit TRBD2. V dropped 2 bases and J dropped 5; count of bases not matched to a gene: 15. The CDR3 is made up of 18 amino acids. From germline, CDR1 is SGHVS and CDR2 FNYEAQ. The CDR3 protein is CASSLLLAEERVDNEQFF. For the CDR3, the DNA is TGTGCCAGCAGCTTACTCCTAGCGGAGGAGCGAGTGGACAATGAGCAGTTCTTC.

The chain couples TRBV4-1 to TRBJ2-3; D is uncertain. V lost 4 bases and J lost 0, with 14 bases in between. The CDR3 spans 16 residues. The V gene's germline CDR1 is MGHRA and CDR2 YSYEKL. The CDR3 protein is CASSLLTATSTDTQYF. As DNA, the CDR3 is TGCGCCAGCAGCCTCTTGACTGCCACTAGCACAGATACGCAGTATTTT.

The chain couples TRBV6-5 to TRBJ1-2; possible D gene TRBD1, 6 bases. The CDR3 length is 14 residues. V lost 5 bases to trimming and J lost 3 bases, with 13 bases between them. Germline V gene data show CDR1 as MNHEY and CDR2 as SVGAGI. The CDR3 region is CASSEGVHDYGYTF. DNA for the CDR3: TGTGCCAGCAGTGAGGGGGTCCATGACTATGGCTACACCTTC.

This clone came up a few times. The rearrangement links TRBV5-1 to TRBJ2-3; 7 bases align to TRBD2. V trimming: 4 bases; J trimming: 6 bases; junction bases outside the gene matches: 8. This CDR3 contains 14 residues. Germline lookup yields CDR1 SGHRS and CDR2 YFSETQ. The CDR3 DNA is TGCGCCAGCAGCATGAATTTGGGGGGGGATACGCAGTATTTT. Its protein is CASSMNLGGDTQYF.

The CDR3 region has the DNA TGTGCCAGCAGCTTAGTGACGGGAGGCTACACCTTC. Translated: CASSLVTGGYTF. This rearrangement joins TRBV7-9 to TRBJ1-2, with D unclear. V shed 1 base and J shed 8 bases, with 8 bases lying between them. The CDR3 totals 12 residues. The germline V gene encodes CDR1 SEHNR and CDR2 FQNEAQ (reference sequence).

This clone has a handful of counts. V usage is TRBV5-1 and J usage is TRBJ2-5; D is unresolved. Germline lookup yields CDR1 SGHRS and CDR2 YFSETQ. V was trimmed by 5 bases and J by 3 bases, leaving 8 bases between them. The CDR3 totals 12 residues. This chain's CDR3 is CASSIPEETQYF. The DNA of the CDR3 is TGCGCCAGCAGTATACCGGAAGAGACCCAGTACTTC.

V gene TRBV5-1 combines with J gene TRBJ2-5; D unresolved. The CDR3 has 13 amino acids. V dropped 1 base and J dropped 2 bases, with 6 bases sitting between them. Germline assignment: CDR1 SGHRS and CDR2 YFSETQ. CDR3: CASSLTLQETQYF. The CDR3, as DNA: TGCGCCAGCAGCTTGACACTACAAGAGACCCAGTACTTC.

This clone has just one count. The V gene is TRBV29-1, the J gene TRBJ1-1; no clear D. This CDR3 is 11 amino acids long. Trimming removed 7 bases from V and 7 bases from J, with 13 bases in between. CDR1 and CDR2 (germline): SQVTM, ANQGSEA. Here the CDR3 DNA reads TGCAGCGCCGCCCCGGGAGTTGAAGCTTTCTTT. This sequence encodes CSAAPGVEAFF.

A few counts support this clone. The chain combines TRBV19 with TRBJ1-6, with unresolved D. With 9 bases removed from V and 0 bases from J, the gap between germline ends came to 6 bases. The CDR3 runs to 13 residues. Germline V gene lookup returns CDR1 LNHDA and CDR2 SQIVND (reference sequence). CDR3 residues: CASSGSYNSPLHF. The CDR3 DNA reads TGTGCCAGCTCGGGCTCCTATAATTCACCCCTCCACTTT.

This chain joins TRBV5-6 and TRBJ2-5, with D possibly being TRBD2 (6 bases). The CDR3 has 14 amino acids. The germline gives CDR1 SGHDT, CDR2 YYEEEE. Trimming cost V 1 base and J 5 bases, with 12 bases left between them. The CDR3 loop reads CASSLPGEAETQYF. The CDR3 coding sequence is TGTGCCAGCAGCTTGCCGGGGGAGGCGGAGACCCAGTACTTC.